The text below deals with one T cell receptor (beta chain). This record belongs to a study of blood T cell repertoires in COVID-19. On the study more broadly: The United States, Italy and Spain provided the acute and convalescent COVID-19 samples. T cells, B-cell-depleted T cells, or PBMCs provided the cDNA or gDNA that served as material.

Authors' methods: Estimation of nucleated cell counts relied on the amplification of reference gene primers. TCRdb keeps only in-frame clones here, not all; method: immunoSEQ multiplex PCR. Clone size and V and J calls were adopted from that table, with D and trimming inferred from the DNA. This repertoire shows fewer than 250,000 clones, around 80% found once; its top ten account for over 10%. CDR1 SGHVS and CDR2 FQNEAQ come from the germline V gene. The CDR3 sequence is 15 residues long. V lost 3 bases to trimming and J lost 4 bases; unmatched junction nucleotides: 5. This chain uses TRBV7-8 with TRBJ1-2, with TRBD1 identical over 10 bases. The clonotype was recovered from a woman aged 45-59 years with acute or convalescent COVID-19. Material: peripheral blood. The CDR3 reads CASSLGQGWLYGYTF. For the CDR3, the DNA is TGTGCCAGCAGCTTGGGACAGGGGTGGCTCTATGGCTACACCTTC.